This paragraph covers one T cell receptor beta chain sequence. Its antigen remains unidentified. The protocol was immunoSEQ multiplex PCR, while the TCRdb copy is restricted to in-frame clones and leaves out a portion. The table includes roughly 420,000 clones, 89% detected once. These data are taken from a study of Ad26.COV2.S vaccination and SARS-CoV-2 variants. Whole-study context: Donor had been placed in the Ad26.COV2.S arm of the COV1001 trial. Once or twice, 56 days apart, Ad26.COV2.S was delivered intramuscularly. Study observations and caveats: After vaccination, substantial breadth of spike-specific CD8+ and CD4+ responses was reported. Participants in the vaccine arm had higher spike-specific TCR breadth; placebo recipients had lower.

Per germline, CDR1 SGHTA and CDR2 FQGNSA. V was pared by 3 bases and J by 0 bases, with 12 bases between. The CDR3 is made up of 16 amino acids. Stated treatment: 15 to 20 received Ad26.COV2.S at low or high dose, single or two shots; five or six received placebo; per-sample allocation not given. Each sample was drawn 63 days after the first injection (of vaccine or placebo). The sequencing used peripheral blood, collected in a trial of Ad26.COV2.S vaccine versus placebo. This TCR derives from a person between 18 and 65 years old who received the Ad26.COV2.S COVID-19 vaccine or a placebo. The gene calls are TRBV7-2 and TRBJ1-3; weak D call: TRBD1 (6 bases). The CDR3 nucleotides read TGTGCCAGCAGCTTCGACAGGAGATACTCTGGAAACACCATATATTTT. Translated, it gives CASSFDRRYSGNTIYF.